This is a list of T cell receptor beta chains from one sample in a study of shared clonotypes between healthy human individuals. Method: immunoSEQ multiplex PCR; TCRdb's copy keeps in-frame clones and lacks some. The sample lists roughly 2.4 million clones, around 95% occurring once. Material for sequencing was naive CD4+ T cells sorted from blood. All receptors derive from a man between 18 and 35 years old in good health. The CDR3 runs from the conserved cysteine through the conserved F or W. A D gene is named only where the DNA matches it firmly. Size values are once, few and many counts, or a class for expanded clones, and some rows have none.

clone_size,v_call,j_call,d_call,cdr3_nt,cdr3_aa
once,TRBV5-1,TRBJ1-3,TRBD1,TGCGCCAGCAGCTTGGACGGACAGGGAGGAAACACCATATATTTT,CASSLDGQGGNTIYF
-,TRBV2,TRBJ2-1,-,TGTGCCAGCAGTTCCGAGGGAAACTCCTACAATGAGCAGTTCTTC,CASSSEGNSYNEQFF
-,TRBV9,TRBJ1-6,TRBD1,TGTGCCAGCAGAGCTGAGGGGGCCAATTCACCCCTCCACTTT,CASRAEGANSPLHF
-,TRBV5-4,TRBJ2-7,TRBD2,TGTGCCAGCAGCTTGGTAGCGGGTAGCTCCTACGAGCAGTACTTC,CASSLVAGSSYEQYF
-,TRBV2,TRBJ1-5,-,TGTGCCAGCAGTCAGACATCGGGCAATCAGCCCCAGCATTTT,CASSQTSGNQPQHF
-,TRBV6-1,TRBJ1-4,TRBD1,TGTGCCAGCAGCTCGGGACAGGTTAATGAAAAACTGTTTTTT,CASSSGQVNEKLFF
once,TRBV12-5,TRBJ1-1,-,TGTGCTAGTGGTTTGGTCCCGGGGGGGGGCACTGAAGCTTTCTTT,CASGLVPGGGTEAFF
-,TRBV7-2,TRBJ2-1,-,TGTGCCAGCAGCCCGTCTAGATTCAATGAGCAGTTCTTC,CASSPSRFNEQFF
-,TRBV10-3,TRBJ2-1,TRBD2,TGTGCCATCAGTGAAGTGACTAGCGTCCTCGGTGAGCAGTTCTTC,CAISEVTSVLGEQFF
once,TRBV2,TRBJ1-1,-,TGTGCCAGCCCTTCCGGGACGGATATTGTGGGTGAAGCTTTCTTT,CASPSGTDIVGEAFF
-,TRBV7-2,TRBJ2-3,-,TGTGCCAGCAACTCCTACACAGATACGCAGTATTTT,CASNSYTDTQYF
-,TRBV10-2,TRBJ2-1,-,TGCGCCAGCAGTGTGTCAGCCAAATGGGAGCAGTTCTTC,CASSVSAKWEQFF
-,TRBV6-5,TRBJ1-2,-,TGTGCCAGCACCCGGAAGAACTATGGCTACACCTTC,CASTRKNYGYTF
-,TRBV5-1,TRBJ2-3,-,TGCGCCAGCAGTTCTTTTGACAGGACAGATACGCAGTATTTT,CASSSFDRTDTQYF
-,TRBV6-6,TRBJ1-1,TRBD1,TGTGCCAGCAGGGGGAGGCTTACAGGGGGCACTGAAGCTTTCTTT,CASRGRLTGGTEAFF
-,TRBV18,TRBJ1-3,-,TGTGCCAGCTCACCGGACGGAAACACCATATATTTT,CASSPDGNTIYF
-,TRBV11-2,TRBJ1-1,-,TGTGCCAGCGGAATCCAGCGGGGCAGCACTGAAGCTTTCTTT,CASGIQRGSTEAFF
-,TRBV6-1,TRBJ2-7,-,TGTGCCAGCAGTGAACTGCTTGGGGCTTACTACGAGCAGTACTTC,CASSELLGAYYEQYF
-,TRBV15,TRBJ2-7,-,TGTGCCACCAGCAGAGATAACACAGCCTACGAGCAGTACTTC,CATSRDNTAYEQYF
-,TRBV6-6,TRBJ2-7,-,TGTGCCAGCAGTCGCGTGTACGAGCAGTACTTC,CASSRVYEQYF
once,TRBV29-1,TRBJ2-3,-,TGCAGCGCCAGGCCGGGGAGTGGGAGCACAGATACGCAGTATTTT,CSARPGSGSTDTQYF
-,TRBV30,TRBJ1-2,TRBD1,TGTGCCTGGGAGGGGGACAGGGGGCACGTTGGCTACACCTTC,CAWEGDRGHVGYTF
-,TRBV5-1,TRBJ1-3,-,TGCGCCAGCAGCCCCTGGGCTGACTCTGGAAACACCATATATTTT,CASSPWADSGNTIYF
-,TRBV4-2,TRBJ2-7,-,TGTGCCAGCAGCTCAAGCAGGGGTTCCTACGAGCAGTACTTC,CASSSSRGSYEQYF
-,TRBV29-1,TRBJ2-3,-,TGCAGCGTTAAAACAAGCACAGATACGCAGTATTTT,CSVKTSTDTQYF
once,TRBV10-1,TRBJ2-3,TRBD1,TGCGCCAGCCAACAGGGGGCAGGTTCGGGTGCGCAGTATTTT,CASQQGAGSGAQYF
-,TRBV5-1,TRBJ2-3,TRBD2,TGCGCCAGTGGAGCGGGGGCAGCTGATACGCAGTATTTT,CASGAGAADTQYF
once,TRBV5-4,TRBJ1-4,TRBD1,TGTGCCAGCAGCAGGGGACAGGGGGGTGAAAAACTGTTTTTT,CASSRGQGGEKLFF
-,TRBV6-6,TRBJ2-7,-,TGTGCCAGCAGTGGTGGGGGCGGAAGTCCCTACGAGCAGTACTTC,CASSGGGGSPYEQYF
-,TRBV4-3,TRBJ2-5,-,TGCGCCAGCAGCCAAGGAAGAAAAGAGACCCAGTACTTC,CASSQGRKETQYF
-,TRBV7-2,TRBJ2-7,TRBD2,TGTGCCAGCAGCTTGAGGGCGTCGGGAGGGCCCTCCTACGAGCAGTACTTC,CASSLRASGGPSYEQYF
-,TRBV5-6,TRBJ2-7,-,TGTGCCAGCAGCCGACCGCTTGGGTACGAGCAGTACTTC,CASSRPLGYEQYF
-,TRBV5-1,TRBJ2-3,TRBD2,TGCGCCAGCAGCTCGGGACTAGCGGACACAGATACGCAGTATTTT,CASSSGLADTDTQYF
once,TRBV10-3,TRBJ2-1,-,TGTGCCGTTACAGACAGCGCCATCGGCAATGAGCAGTTCTTC,CAVTDSAIGNEQFF
-,TRBV6-5,TRBJ2-7,-,TGTGCCAGCAGTCGCCTGAGCTCCTACGAGCAGTACTTC,CASSRLSSYEQYF
-,TRBV5-4,TRBJ1-2,-,TGTGCCAGCAGCTTGGATTCGGGGGCAAAGTATGGCTACACCTTC,CASSLDSGAKYGYTF
-,TRBV5-8,TRBJ1-2,-,TGTGCCAGCAGCCGAACTCCAGGGTTGAACTATGGCTACACCTTC,CASSRTPGLNYGYTF
-,TRBV7-3,TRBJ2-4,TRBD2,TGTGCCAGCAGCTTAGAGGGGATAGCGGGGGACTTAGCCAAAAACATTCAGTACTTC,CASSLEGIAGDLAKNIQYF
-,TRBV7-9,TRBJ1-1,-,TGTGCCAGCAGCCCCCAGTCGGAAGAAGCTTTCTTT,CASSPQSEEAFF
-,TRBV9,TRBJ1-2,-,TGTGCCAGCAGCGTAGAGCCGCCGGGCGGCTACACCTTC,CASSVEPPGGYTF
-,TRBV28,TRBJ1-6,-,TGTGCCAGCAGCCCAGTGGGCAGATATAATTCACCCCTCCACTTT,CASSPVGRYNSPLHF
-,TRBV14,TRBJ2-7,-,TGTGCCAGCAGCCAAGCTTACGAGCAGTACTTC,CASSQAYEQYF
-,TRBV4-1,TRBJ2-2,TRBD2,TGCGCCAGCAGCCAAGGGCGGGGGGGCAGCACCGGGGAGCTGTTTTTT,CASSQGRGGSTGELFF
-,TRBV11-2,TRBJ1-1,-,TGTGCCAGCAGCCAAGAGGGGGGGATCACTGAAGCTTTCTTT,CASSQEGGITEAFF
-,TRBV2,TRBJ2-5,-,TGTGCCAGCAGTGAAGGCTGGCTCACGATTGAGACCCAGTACTTC,CASSEGWLTIETQYF
-,TRBV18,TRBJ2-2,-,TGTGCCAGCTCACCACCGTTCCTAGCGTTCGGGGAGCTGTTTTTT,CASSPPFLAFGELFF
-,TRBV6-5,TRBJ2-1,-,TGTGCCAGCAGCCTTCGCAGACCTTACAATGAGCAGTTCTTC,CASSLRRPYNEQFF
-,TRBV15,TRBJ2-2,TRBD2,TGTGCCACCAGCAGAGGCGGGGGGGCCCCCGGGGAGCTGTTTTTT,CATSRGGGAPGELFF
-,TRBV10-3,TRBJ1-2,-,TGTGCCATCAAGGGGCGCGGGTCCTATGGCTACACCTTC,CAIKGRGSYGYTF
-,TRBV11-2,TRBJ2-7,-,TGTGCCAGCAGCTTAACCGGGAACTCCTACGAGCAGTACTTC,CASSLTGNSYEQYF
-,TRBV6-1,TRBJ1-2,-,TGTGCCAGCAGTGAAAATTTACAGGGATCCAGTGGCTACACCTTC,CASSENLQGSSGYTF
-,TRBV11-2,TRBJ1-4,-,TGTGCCAGCAGCTTAGCCGCAGGGTATAATGAAAAACTGTTTTTT,CASSLAAGYNEKLFF
-,TRBV6-1,TRBJ2-7,TRBD1,TGTGCCAGCAGGGTACCGACAGGGATTACCTACGAGCAGTACTTC,CASRVPTGITYEQYF
-,TRBV28,TRBJ1-1,-,TGTGCCAGCAGTTTAGTTCACACTGAAGCTTTCTTT,CASSLVHTEAFF
-,TRBV18,TRBJ1-2,-,TGTGCCAGCTCACCTCTCCCGCGGTATGGGGGAGAACATATCTATGGCTACACCTTC,CASSPLPRYGGEHIYGYTF